What follows describes a single T cell receptor (beta chain). Between the trimmed V and J ends, which lost 6 bases and 0 bases, there was a span of 12 bases. This CDR3 is 15 amino acids long. The germline V gene has CDR1 MDHEN and CDR2 SYDVKM. The entry originates in a study of T cell changes during pregnancy in multiple sclerosis. Sequenced by immunoSEQ multiplex PCR; TCRdb stores in-frame clones only, minus some. The sample includes fewer than 35,000 clones, 85% to 95% of them seen just once. The sample was CD4+ T cells from peripheral blood mononuclear cells, taken in the second trimester of pregnancy. The sequence was obtained from a female donor with multiple sclerosis, enrolled in a pregnancy study. This chain links TRBV28 with TRBJ1-3; unclear D gene. The CDR3 protein is CASSYSQVSGNTIYF. CDR3 bases: TGTGCCAGCAGCTACAGCCAGGTCTCTGGAAACACCATATATTTT.